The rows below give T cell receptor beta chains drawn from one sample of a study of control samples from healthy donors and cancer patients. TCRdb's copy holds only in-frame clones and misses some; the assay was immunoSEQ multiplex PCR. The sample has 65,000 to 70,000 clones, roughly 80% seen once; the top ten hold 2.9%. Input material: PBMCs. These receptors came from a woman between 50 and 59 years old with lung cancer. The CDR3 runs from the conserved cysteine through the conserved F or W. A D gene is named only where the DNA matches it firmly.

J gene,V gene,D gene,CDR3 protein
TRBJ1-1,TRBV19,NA,CASSMRGGGNTEAFF
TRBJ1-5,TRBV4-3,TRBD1,CASSQTGEGQPQHF
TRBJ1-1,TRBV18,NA,CASSPPSENTEAFF
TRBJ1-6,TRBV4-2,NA,CASSQDRWGTPLHF
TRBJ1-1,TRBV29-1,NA,CSVRSSTEAFF
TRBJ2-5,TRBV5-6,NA,CASSLGQEKTQYF
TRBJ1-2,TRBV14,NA,CASSQVGSGYTF
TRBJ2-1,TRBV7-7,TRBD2,CASSLLAGGKQFF
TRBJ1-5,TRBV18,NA,CASSQDRNQPQHF
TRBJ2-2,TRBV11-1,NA,CASSLDPGPGELFF
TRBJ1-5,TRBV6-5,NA,CASGPRRNQPQHF
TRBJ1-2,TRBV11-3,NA,CASSPGGWTAEPSYTF
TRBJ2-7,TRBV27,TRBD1,CASSLVGTGSYEQYF
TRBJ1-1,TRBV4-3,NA,CASSQGIVGEWNTEAFF
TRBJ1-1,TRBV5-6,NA,CASSLFEGREAFF
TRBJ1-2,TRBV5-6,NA,CASSLGPGARYGYTF